Each of the 24 T cell receptor beta chains below was sequenced from the same sample in a study of neoadjuvant anti-PD-1 for oral cavity cancer. The assay was immunoSEQ multiplex PCR, and TCRdb's table has in-frame clones only and misses some. The sample includes under 15,000 clones, over 55% seen only once; the top ten take approximately 2.3%. The time point is: after neoadjuvant nivolumab, at surgical resection. Here the sequenced sample was PBMCs, taken after nivolumab (anti-PD-1) treatment. The receptors shown here come from a person between 40 and 80 years old with oral cavity squamous cell carcinoma.

The genes are TRBV6-5 and TRBJ1-1; D perhaps matches TRBD1 (6 bases). CDR3 length: 13 residues. Germline CDR1 and CDR2: MNHEY and SVGAGI. Deletions cut 4 bases from V and 10 bases from J, with 16 bases between. The CDR3 sequence is CASSSPQGTGAFF. The CDR3 coding sequence is TGTGCCAGCAGTTCCCCACAGGGAACGGGAGCTTTCTTT.

The gene calls are TRBV5-1 and TRBJ1-4; D is unresolved. The length of the CDR3 is 15 residues. V lost 1 base to trimming and J lost 0 bases, with 7 bases between them. CDR1 is SGHRS and CDR2 is YFSETQ in the germline V gene. CDR3 DNA sequence: TGCGCCAGCAGCTTGAACAGTGCAACTAATGAAAAACTGTTTTTT. This translates into CASSLNSATNEKLFF.

The V call is TRBV5-1, the J call TRBJ2-1; unclear D gene. From germline, CDR1 is SGHRS and CDR2 YFSETQ. The CDR3 extends over 14 amino acids. Between the trimmed V and J ends, which lost 6 bases and 1 base, there was a span of 11 bases. As DNA, the CDR3 is TGCGCCAGCAAGGAGTATCCTTCCTACAATGAGCAGTTCTTC. This encodes CASKEYPSYNEQFF.

The chain employs TRBV5-1 and TRBJ1-1, with unresolved D. Trimming shortened V by 3 bases and J by 8 bases, and 11 bases separated the two germline ends. Germline-derived CDR1 and CDR2 are SGHRS and YFSETQ. This CDR3 spans 12 amino acids. The CDR3 loop is CASSSTLGEAFF. Here the CDR3 DNA reads TGCGCCAGCAGCTCGACCCTGGGGGAAGCTTTCTTT.

The gene calls are TRBV5-6 and TRBJ1-3; D may be TRBD1 (5 bases). CDR1 is SGHDT and CDR2 is YYEEEE in the germline V gene. The CDR3 extends over 14 amino acids. Between the trimmed V and J ends, which lost 4 bases and 4 bases, there was a span of 12 bases. In nucleotides, the CDR3 is TGTGCCAGCAGCATCGGGACGCTGGGAAACACCATATATTTT. Translation: CASSIGTLGNTIYF.

The rearrangement uses TRBV6-6 and TRBJ2-7; D possibly corresponds to TRBD2 (6 bases). The CDR3 runs 12 residues. Trimming took off 7 bases at V and 5 bases at J, with 12 bases between the two ends. Germline assignment: CDR1 MNHNY and CDR2 SVGAGI (reference sequence). The CDR3 region has the DNA TGTGCCAGCATCGGAGGGCGCCACGAGCAGTACTTC. This translates into CASIGGRHEQYF.

The chain has TRBV19 and TRBJ1-1; possible D gene TRBD1, 6 bases. The CDR3 length is 13 residues. Trimming shortened V by 3 bases and J by 4 bases, and 9 bases separated the two germline ends. The V gene's germline CDR1 is LNHDA and CDR2 SQIVND (reference sequence). This CDR3 is CASSMRGVTEAFF. The CDR3 DNA follows: TGTGCCAGTAGTATGAGGGGGGTCACTGAAGCTTTCTTT.

The rearrangement uses TRBV11-2 and TRBJ2-7; unclear D gene. V gave up 3 bases and J gave up 1 base, with 10 bases separating them. The length of the CDR3 is 14 residues. The V gene's germline CDR1 is SGHAT and CDR2 FQNNGV. The CDR3 DNA is TGTGCCAGCAGCTTGCGGTGGGATTCCTACGAGCAGTACTTC. Encoded protein: CASSLRWDSYEQYF.

The rearrangement joins TRBV6-6 to TRBJ1-5, with D perhaps matching TRBD1 (5 bases). This CDR3 spans 14 amino acids. Trimming took 2 bases from V and 4 from J, leaving 9 bases between them. Germline-derived CDR1 and CDR2 are MNHNY and SVGAGI (reference sequence). The CDR3 DNA reads as TGTGCCAGCAGTTACCCTGGGGGGAATCAGCCCCAGCATTTT. Encoded protein: CASSYPGGNQPQHF.

This chain joins TRBV19 and TRBJ2-1; 9 bases line up with TRBD1. This CDR3 has 16 amino acids. J gave up 6 bases and V 5 bases, and 11 bases lay outside the gene matches. Germline V lookup: CDR1 LNHDA, CDR2 SQIVND (reference sequence). The CDR3 DNA is TGTGCCAGTAGTCGGACAGGGGCCAGTGGGGCCAATGAGCAGTTCTTC. It translates to CASSRTGASGANEQFF.

CDR3 sequence: CASSISMGSNEQFF. CDR3 nucleotide sequence: TGTGCCAGCAGCATCAGTATGGGATCAAATGAGCAGTTCTTC. The rearrangement uses TRBV11-2 and TRBJ2-1; no definite D call. V was pared by 5 bases and J by 7 bases, with 15 bases between. There are 14 residues in the CDR3. Germline CDR1 SGHAT, CDR2 FQNNGV.

This clone came up once. The chain combines TRBV7-9 with TRBJ2-7, with D unresolved. The V gene's germline CDR1 is SEHNR and CDR2 FQNEAQ (reference sequence). Deletions cut 2 bases from V and 2 bases from J, with 4 bases between. This CDR3 region has 12 residues. This chain's CDR3 is CASSLSPYEQYF. For the CDR3, the DNA is TGTGCCAGCAGCTTAAGCCCCTACGAGCAGTACTTC.

The chain recombines TRBV9 with TRBJ2-7; TRBD1 agrees at 8 bases. This CDR3 has 15 amino acids. The J segment lost 6 bases and the V segment lost 0 bases, leaving 8 bases of the junction unmatched. In germline, CDR1 is SGDLS, CDR2 YYNGEE. The CDR3 region is CASSVDGTGTGEQYF. The CDR3 DNA is TGTGCCAGCAGCGTAGACGGGACAGGTACTGGCGAGCAGTACTTC.

There are a few counts of this clone. The chain couples TRBV4-1 to TRBJ1-2, with TRBD1 matching over 8 bases. The CDR3 consists of 15 residues. Germline CDR1 and CDR2: MGHRA and YSYEKL. After removal of 5 bases from V and 8 bases from J, the junction contained 13 bases not matched to a gene. Here the CDR3 DNA reads TGCGCCAGCAGCTTTTTCGGGACAGGCCCAAGGGGCTACACCTTC. It yields the protein CASSFFGTGPRGYTF.

The V and J genes are TRBV28 and TRBJ1-3, with D possibly matching TRBD1 (5 bases). V lost 3 bases, J lost 0 bases, and 21 bases lay in between. Germline CDR1 is MDHEN and CDR2 is SYDVKM. This CDR3 comprises 19 residues. CDR3 bases: TGTGCCAGCAGTTTCCCAATGGGACGCCTGACTTCCTCTGGAAACACCATATATTTT. As protein: CASSFPMGRLTSSGNTIYF.

This clone came up once. The CDR3 here is CASSPLVYGEQFF. The CDR3 DNA reads as TGCGCCAGCAGCCCCCTAGTTTATGGTGAGCAGTTCTTC. The rearrangement joins TRBV4-1 to TRBJ2-1; D call uncertain. Looked up from germline, CDR1 is MGHRA and CDR2 is YSYEKL. CDR3 size: 13 residues. With 4 bases removed from V and 9 bases from J, the gap between germline ends came to 13 bases.

This sequence joins TRBV13 and TRBJ1-4; TRBD1 matches at 10 bases. This CDR3 contains 15 residues. Unmatched junction bases numbered 6, after V lost 4 bases and J lost 7 bases. Germline CDR1 PRHDT, CDR2 FYEKMQ (reference sequence). The CDR3 DNA reads TGTGCCAGCAGCTATCGGGACAGGGGAGGTGAAAAACTGTTTTTT. Encoded protein: CASSYRDRGGEKLFF.

The table lists this clone with a count of one. The chain uses TRBV11-2 and TRBJ2-2; D possibly corresponds to TRBD2 (6 bases). Germline assignment: CDR1 SGHAT and CDR2 FQNNGV. This CDR3 spans 14 amino acids. Deletions cut 5 bases from V and 6 bases from J, with 13 bases between. The CDR3: CASSPLTRPGELFF. DNA for the CDR3: TGTGCCAGCAGCCCATTGACTAGACCCGGGGAGCTGTTTTTT.

The rearrangement joins TRBV11-2 to TRBJ2-5; 9 positions agree with TRBD2. V lost 3 bases, J lost 2 bases, and 7 bases stayed unmatched. Germline lookup yields CDR1 SGHAT and CDR2 FQNNGV. The CDR3 extends over 16 amino acids. The CDR3 here is CASSFTGTSRQETQYF. Written as DNA, the CDR3 is TGTGCCAGCAGCTTCACCGGGACTAGCAGACAAGAGACCCAGTACTTC.

The V call is TRBV4-2, the J call TRBJ2-1, with D perhaps matching TRBD1 (5 bases). V gave up 1 base and J gave up 8 bases, with 18 bases separating them. The length of the CDR3 is 16 residues. Germline-derived CDR1 and CDR2 are LGHNA and YNFKEQ. CDR3 loop: CASSQGGGQGYDEQFF. CDR3 DNA: TGTGCCAGCAGCCAAGGAGGTGGCCAGGGTTATGATGAGCAGTTCTTC.

This chain uses TRBV6-6 with TRBJ2-3, with 8 nucleotides matching TRBD2. The CDR3 length is 13 residues. With 9 bases clipped from V and 1 base from J, the junction kept 3 bases outside the gene matches. CDR1 and CDR2 from the germline V gene are MNHNY and SVGAGI (reference sequence). The DNA of the CDR3 is TGTGCCAGTACACTAGCGGGCACAGATACGCAGTATTTT. Translating it yields CASTLAGTDTQYF.

This clone was observed a few times. The chain employs TRBV7-3 and TRBJ2-5, with TRBD1 matching 8 bases. The trim removed 5 bases at V and 5 bases at J, leaving 4 bases unmatched. CDR3 length: 13 residues. In germline, CDR1 is SGHTA, CDR2 FQGTGA. The CDR3 loop reads CASSTTGGETQYF. In DNA form, the CDR3 reads TGTGCCAGCAGCACAACAGGGGGGGAGACCCAGTACTTC.

The gene calls are TRBV19 and TRBJ1-1; D is perhaps TRBD1 (6 bases). The CDR3 totals 12 residues. The V and J ends lost 6 bases and 9 bases respectively, with 14 bases between them. Germline V CDR1 and CDR2: LNHDA, SQIVND (reference sequence). CDR3 loop: CASSQQGGKAFF. CDR3 nucleotide sequence: TGTGCCAGTAGCCAACAGGGTGGGAAAGCTTTCTTT.

The chain has TRBV5-1 and TRBJ2-3; D possibly corresponds to TRBD2 (6 bases). V was shortened by 1 base and J by 0 bases, with 9 bases between the two germline ends. CDR3 length: 15 amino acids. Per germline, CDR1 SGHRS and CDR2 YFSETQ. The CDR3 DNA follows: TGCGCCAGCAGCTTGTGGGGGGTTAGCACAGATACGCAGTATTTT. Protein sequence: CASSLWGVSTDTQYF.